The TCR beta chain under discussion was sequenced for a study of control samples from healthy donors and cancer patients (dated by TCRdb to 2018 to 2020). As regards this clone: Its cognate antigen has yet to be identified. No base-level quality is on record; no much larger clone is a single base apart.

Libraries came from the immunoSEQ multiplex PCR assay. This is the immuneACCESS table as TCRdb keeps it, with only in-frame sequences that have V and J called. A part of the clones is gone; compared with another copy, unresolved V genes explain less than half, and the rest is unexplained. The table for this sample lists about 65,000 clones; just over 90% of them were counted only once. The biggest ten clones account for about 1.2% of the sample. The germline V gene provides CDR1 MNHEY and CDR2 SVGAGI. Reading from cysteine to phenylalanine, the CDR3 counts 13 amino acids. Left in the record is the CDR3 DNA by itself, 39 bases read in frame from the first base. A distance of 14 bases separates the germline ends of V and J, which lose 6 bases and 6 bases respectively.

The rearrangement joined TRBV6-5 to TRBJ1-1; TRBD1 is a possible D gene, resting on 6 matching bases. The sample taken for sequencing was PBMCs. The TCR originated in a woman in her 50s with colorectal cancer. The DNA is as follows: TGTGCCAGCAGAGGGGGAACCGGGGCTGAAGCTTTCTTT. Its translation reads: CASRGGTGAEAFF.